This TCR beta chain is drawn from a study of early T cells in non-severe SARS-CoV-2 infection. Study as a whole: It was bulk RNA from unsorted whole blood that was sequenced, and the chains were unpaired.

This clonotype was seen at least ten times. Unique molecular identifiers were added to individual cDNA molecules. TCRdb itself ran the 5' RACE reads through MiXCR, one entry per CDR3 protein. This table holds approximately 26,000 distinct CDR3 sequences, around 5.3% found once. Sequencing was done on a sample of whole blood. The clonotype comes from an adult who was a healthcare worker with PCR-confirmed SARS-CoV-2 infection or an uninfected control (not recorded which).

Here the CDR3 reads CASSPTTNSYEQYF. In DNA form, the CDR3 reads TGCGCCAGCAGCCCGACAACGAACAGCTACGAGCAGTACTTC. The chain is built from TRBV5-1 and TRBJ2-7, with unresolved D. Germline assignment: CDR1 SGHRS and CDR2 YFSETQ. Trimming stripped 4 bases from V and 3 bases from J, with 14 bases between. The length of the CDR3 is 14 residues.